The entry below describes one T cell receptor beta chain. Its matching antigen is unknown. Only in-frame clones appear in the TCRdb table, and some are missing; sequencing was by immunoSEQ multiplex PCR. The sample lists about 97,000 clones, more than 70% seen once, with less than 3.5% in the top ten. The sample is drawn from a study of T cell responses to AZD1222 COVID-19 vaccine. Whole-study findings and limits: Spike-specific TCR depth and breadth grew after two AZD1222 doses. Baseline serostatus was positive in only five to seven AZD1222 recipients.

V dropped 3 bases and J dropped 2; count of bases not matched to a gene: 4. The CDR3 is 14 amino acids. Germline CDR1 and CDR2: MNHEY and SMNVEV (reference sequence). The sequences come from peripheral blood, collected on day 0 of AZD1222 vaccination. The rearrangement uses TRBV27 and TRBJ2-7, with 7 nucleotides matching TRBD1. The sequence came from an adult in good health. Written as DNA, the CDR3 is TGTGCCAGCAGTTTCCGGGACAGACCCTACGAGCAGTACTTC. Protein: CASSFRDRPYEQYF.